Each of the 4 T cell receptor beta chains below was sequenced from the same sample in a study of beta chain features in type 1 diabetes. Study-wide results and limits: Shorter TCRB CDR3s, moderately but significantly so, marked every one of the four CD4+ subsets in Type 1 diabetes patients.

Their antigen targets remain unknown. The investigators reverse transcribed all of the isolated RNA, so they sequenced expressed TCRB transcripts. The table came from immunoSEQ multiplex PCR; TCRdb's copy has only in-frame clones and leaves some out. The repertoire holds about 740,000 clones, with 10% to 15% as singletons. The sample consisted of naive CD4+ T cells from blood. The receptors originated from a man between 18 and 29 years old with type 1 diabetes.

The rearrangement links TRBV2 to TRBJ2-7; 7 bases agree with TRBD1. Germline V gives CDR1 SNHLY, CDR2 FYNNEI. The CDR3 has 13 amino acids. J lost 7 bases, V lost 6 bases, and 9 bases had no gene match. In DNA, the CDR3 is TGTGCCAGCAGGTTTGAGACAGGGTATGAGCAGTACTTC. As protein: CASRFETGYEQYF.

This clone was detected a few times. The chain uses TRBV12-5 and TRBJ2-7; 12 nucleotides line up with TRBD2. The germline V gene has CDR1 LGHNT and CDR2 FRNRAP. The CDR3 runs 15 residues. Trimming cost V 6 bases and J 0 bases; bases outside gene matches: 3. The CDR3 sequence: CASGTGLAGSYEQYF. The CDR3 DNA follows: TGTGCTAGTGGGACGGGACTAGCGGGCTCCTACGAGCAGTACTTC.

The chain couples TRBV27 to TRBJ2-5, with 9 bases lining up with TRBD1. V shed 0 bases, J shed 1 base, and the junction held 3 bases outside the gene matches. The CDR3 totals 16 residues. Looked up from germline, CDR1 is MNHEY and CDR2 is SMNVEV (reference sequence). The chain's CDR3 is CASSLSRTGVQETQYF. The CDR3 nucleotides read TGTGCCAGCAGTTTATCCCGGACAGGGGTCCAAGAGACCCAGTACTTC.

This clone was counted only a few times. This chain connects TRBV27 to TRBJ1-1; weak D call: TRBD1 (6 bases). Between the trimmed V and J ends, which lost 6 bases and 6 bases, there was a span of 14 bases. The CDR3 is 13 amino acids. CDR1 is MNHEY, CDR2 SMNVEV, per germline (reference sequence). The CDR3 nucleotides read TGTGCCAGCAGACCCACAGGGACCCCTGAAGCTTTCTTT. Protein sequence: CASRPTGTPEAFF.